The next 20 T cell receptor beta chains were all read from a single sample in a study of blood T cell repertoires in COVID-19. Sequencing used immunoSEQ multiplex PCR; TCRdb keeps in-frame clones, though not all of them. The sample shows around 160,000 clones, around 89% of them seen only once. Material for sequencing was peripheral blood. These receptors originate from a man in his sixties with acute or convalescent COVID-19.

This clone has just a few counts. The chain has TRBV19 and TRBJ2-7; 8 bases are shared with TRBD1. The CDR3 runs to 14 residues. V lost 6 bases to trimming and J lost 3 bases; unmatched junction nucleotides: 7. Germline CDR1 reads LNHDA; CDR2 reads SQIVND (reference sequence). The DNA for the CDR3 is TGTGCCAGTAGCAGACAGGGGCGGCACTACGAGCAGTACTTC. This codes for CASSRQGRHYEQYF. The full variable domain, with the rest looked up from reference TRBV19 and TRBJ2-7, is DGGITQSPKYLFRKEGQNVTLSCEQNLNHDAMYWYRQDPGQGLRLIYYSQIVNDFQKGDIAEGYSVSREKKESFPLTVTSAQKNPTAFYLCASSRQGRHYEQYFGPGTRLTVT.

V and J are TRBV18 and TRBJ1-6, with 8 bases lining up with TRBD1. J lost 6 bases, V lost 4 bases, and 2 bases had no gene match. CDR1 is KGHSH, CDR2 LQKENI, per germline. CDR3 length equals 14 residues. The DNA of the CDR3 is TGTGCCAGCTCACAGGACAGGGTTAATTCACCCCTCCACTTT. Protein sequence: CASSQDRVNSPLHF.

The rearrangement joins TRBV12-5 to TRBJ2-2; weak D call: TRBD2 (6 bases). Trimming shortened V by 6 bases and J by 2 bases, and 16 bases separated the two germline ends. The CDR3 loop spans 16 amino acids. Germline lookup yields CDR1 LGHNT and CDR2 FRNRAP. The CDR3 DNA is TGTGCTAGTGGGTTCGACTCCGGGAGCAACACCGGGGAGCTGTTTTTT. Encoded protein: CASGFDSGSNTGELFF.

The V call is TRBV24-1, the J call TRBJ2-7, with D maybe TRBD2 (5 bases). Per the germline V gene, CDR1 is KGHDR and CDR2 is SFDVKD. Trimming left V 3 bases short and J 7 bases short, with 18 bases between. This CDR3 is built from 15 residues. In nucleotides, the CDR3 is TGTGCCACCAGTGATCCGCAGATGAACTCGGGAGAGCAGTACTTC. It yields the protein CATSDPQMNSGEQYF.

The rearrangement joins TRBV27 to TRBJ2-1, with a tentative D call TRBD2 (6 bases). Germline CDR1 and CDR2: MNHEY and SMNVEV (reference sequence). CDR3 length equals 14 residues. V was pared by 3 bases and J by 5 bases, with 11 bases between. The CDR3 coding sequence is TGTGCCAGCAGTTTTGGGGGGTTACACAATGAGCAGTTCTTC. The encoded protein is CASSFGGLHNEQFF.

The V gene is TRBV10-3, the J gene TRBJ2-3; D may be TRBD1 (5 bases). This CDR3 has 14 amino acids. Germline-derived CDR1 and CDR2 are ENHRY and SYGVKD. The V gene lost 6 bases and the J gene lost 0 bases, with 10 bases spanning the gap. The CDR3 region has the DNA TGTGCCATCAGCGCCAGGGTTAGCACAGATACGCAGTATTTT. Protein product: CAISARVSTDTQYF.

V gene TRBV6-5 combines with J gene TRBJ1-5, with TRBD1 matching over 8 bases. This CDR3 is 14 amino acids long. V lost 5 bases, J lost 6 bases, and 6 bases stayed unmatched. The germline CDR1 and CDR2 sequences are MNHEY and SVGAGI. CDR3 protein: CASSSGQGGQPQHF. The CDR3 coding sequence is TGTGCCAGCAGTAGTGGACAGGGCGGTCAGCCCCAGCATTTT.

J is TRBJ1-2 and V is TRBV12-3 or TRBV12-4, with 7 nucleotides matching TRBD1. Trimming took 6 bases from V and 5 from J; bases not matched to a gene: 6. The CDR3 length is 13 residues. CDR3 DNA sequence: TGTGCCAGCAGCGGACGCAGGGGGTATGGCTACACCTTC. This encodes CASSGRRGYGYTF.

V gene TRBV19 combines with J gene TRBJ1-2; 7 bases are shared with TRBD1. Germline V lookup: CDR1 LNHDA, CDR2 SQIVND (reference sequence). The CDR3 loop spans 13 amino acids. V lost 7 bases to trimming and J lost 7 bases; unmatched junction nucleotides: 9. CDR3 protein: CASTGLRGTGYTF. The DNA for the CDR3 is TGTGCCAGTACCGGCCTCAGGGGGACTGGCTACACCTTC.

V gene TRBV5-1 combines with J gene TRBJ2-7, with D unresolved. V shed 0 bases and J shed 3 bases, with 7 bases lying between them. The CDR3 is 13 amino acids. CDR1 and CDR2 from the germline V gene are SGHRS and YFSETQ. In DNA form, the CDR3 reads TGCGCCAGCAGCTTGGTGCCGGGCTACGAGCAGTACTTC. Translating gives CASSLVPGYEQYF.

The chain uses TRBV4-2 and TRBJ1-6; a weak D match, TRBD1 (6 bases). Looked up from germline, CDR1 is LGHNA and CDR2 is YNFKEQ. Trimming cost V 8 bases and J 1 base, with 15 bases left between them. The CDR3 is 16 residues long. The DNA of the CDR3 is TGTGCCAGCCAAGACTACCAGGGGTCCTATAATTCACCCCTCCACTTT. Translation gives CASQDYQGSYNSPLHF.

CDR3 DNA sequence: TGTGCCTGGAGCCCTTGGGACAGGGGCCATGAAAAACTGTTTTTT. Translated: CAWSPWDRGHEKLFF. V is TRBV30 and J is TRBJ1-4; 10 bases match TRBD1. The CDR3 sequence is 15 residues long. CDR1 is GTSNPN, CDR2 SVGIG, per germline (reference sequence). J was trimmed by 6 bases and V by 3 bases; bases with no gene match: 7.

The V gene is TRBV19, the J gene TRBJ2-5; 10 positions agree with TRBD2. This CDR3 has 18 amino acids. Trimming took 3 bases from V and 1 from J; bases not matched to a gene: 11. Germline loops: CDR1 LNHDA, CDR2 SQIVND (reference sequence). As DNA, the CDR3 is TGTGCCAGTAGTATTTTTTCTAGCGGGGGAGGCGGCCAAGAGACCCAGTACTTC. Amino acids: CASSIFSSGGGGQETQYF.

The V gene is TRBV4-3, the J gene TRBJ2-1; 13 bases map to TRBD2. CDR1 and CDR2 from the germline V gene are LGHNA and YSLEER. This CDR3 region has 18 residues. V shed 0 bases and J 2 bases; nucleotides not matched to a gene: 4. CDR3: CASSQELAGGPAYNEQFF. Written as DNA, the CDR3 is TGCGCCAGCAGCCAAGAACTAGCGGGGGGGCCGGCCTACAATGAGCAGTTCTTC.

DNA for the CDR3: TGTGCCAGCAGTCGCGGACAGGGGCTCGGCTACACCTTC. It specifies CASSRGQGLGYTF. The chain has TRBV7-2 and TRBJ1-2; 9 nucleotides line up with TRBD1. The germline CDR1 and CDR2 sequences are SGHTA and FQGNSA. V gave up 6 bases and J gave up 8 bases; unmatched junction bases: 7. CDR3 length: 13 residues.

The chain is built from TRBV15 and TRBJ1-2; 10 positions agree with TRBD1. The J segment lost 4 bases and the V segment lost 5 bases, leaving 7 bases of the junction unmatched. CDR3 length: 15 residues. Germline V CDR1 and CDR2: LNHNV, YYDKDF (reference sequence). DNA of the CDR3: TGTGCCACCAGCGATGGGGACAGGGGACTCTATGGCTACACCTTC. Translated, it gives CATSDGDRGLYGYTF.

This sequence joins TRBV7-2 and TRBJ2-2; 8 bases map to TRBD1. The CDR3 length is 15 residues. V lost 3 bases, J lost 0 bases, and 0 bases stayed unmatched. Per germline, CDR1 SGHTA and CDR2 FQGNSA. CDR3 residues: CASSLGQANTGELFF. As DNA, the CDR3 is TGTGCCAGCAGCTTGGGACAGGCGAACACCGGGGAGCTGTTTTTT.

The chain carries TRBV5-4 and TRBJ1-2; TRBD1 matches at 7 bases. The trim removed 4 bases at V and 2 bases at J, leaving 8 bases unmatched. The CDR3 sequence is 15 residues long. Germline-derived CDR1 and CDR2 are SGHNT and YYREEE (reference sequence). CDR3 sequence reads: CASSVPRDSNYGYTF. The CDR3, as DNA: TGTGCCAGCAGCGTACCCCGGGACAGCAACTATGGCTACACCTTC.

The rearrangement uses TRBV27 and TRBJ2-1, with D perhaps TRBD2 (5 bases). Trimming cost V 6 bases and J 7 bases, with 13 bases left between them. The length of the CDR3 is 13 residues. In germline, CDR1 is MNHEY, CDR2 SMNVEV (reference sequence). The CDR3 nucleotides are TGTGCCAGCAGCCCCGATAGCGTGAATGAGCAGTTCTTC. This gives the protein CASSPDSVNEQFF.

This rearrangement joins TRBV3-1 (or the pseudogene TRBV3-2) to TRBJ1-1, with 10 positions matching TRBD1. V lost 3 bases to trimming and J lost 12 bases; unmatched junction nucleotides: 7. This CDR3 contains 13 residues. The V gene's germline CDR1 is LGHDT and CDR2 YNNKEL (reference sequence). Here the CDR3 DNA reads TGTGCCAGCAGCCACGCGCGGGACAGGGGAACTTTCTTT. This codes for CASSHARDRGTFF.